This is a list of T cell receptor beta chains from one sample in a study of blood T cell repertoires in COVID-19. Data came from immunoSEQ multiplex PCR; TCRdb stores just in-frame clones and leaves some out. The repertoire holds around 100,000 clones, with around nine tenths as singletons. Sequences were obtained from peripheral blood. The origin of the receptors is a middle-aged man with acute or convalescent COVID-19. CDR3s include the opening cysteine and the closing phenylalanine or tryptophan. Each record gives: V gene, J gene, CDR3 length, CDR3 protein.

V gene: TRBV19; J gene: TRBJ1-2; CDR3 length: 13; CDR3 protein: CASSQQVGGGYTF
V gene: TRBV10-1; J gene: TRBJ1-1; CDR3 length: 16; CDR3 protein: CASSRAGRGFDTEAFF
V gene: TRBV5-1; J gene: TRBJ2-1; CDR3 length: 16; CDR3 protein: CASSPLSGGPGNEQFF
V gene: TRBV30; J gene: TRBJ2-7; CDR3 length: 15; CDR3 protein: CAWWEPGQGYYEQYF
V gene: TRBV10-1; J gene: TRBJ1-2; CDR3 length: 12; CDR3 protein: CASSESADSLTF
V gene: TRBV29-1; J gene: TRBJ1-2; CDR3 length: 13; CDR3 protein: CSASQSQGNGYTF
V gene: TRBV28; J gene: TRBJ1-1; CDR3 length: 14; CDR3 protein: CASSLTQTNTEAFF
V gene: TRBV20-1; J gene: TRBJ2-1; CDR3 length: 12; CDR3 protein: CSASFTDNEQFF
V gene: TRBV19; J gene: TRBJ1-5; CDR3 length: 15; CDR3 protein: CASSIGQYSNQPQHF
V gene: TRBV7-2; J gene: TRBJ1-4; CDR3 length: 15; CDR3 protein: CASSSDRGTNEKLFF
V gene: TRBV21-1; J gene: TRBJ2-3; CDR3 length: 14; CDR3 protein: CASRGEGRTDTQYF
V gene: TRBV7-8; J gene: TRBJ2-2; CDR3 length: 17; CDR3 protein: CASSYYGDREYTGELFF
V gene: TRBV6-6; J gene: TRBJ1-1; CDR3 length: 13; CDR3 protein: CASTPGMNTEAFF
V gene: TRBV6-5; J gene: TRBJ1-2; CDR3 length: 13; CDR3 protein: CASSYNQEAGYTF
V gene: TRBV24-1; J gene: TRBJ2-1; CDR3 length: 17; CDR3 protein: CATSDQNPGLATDEQFF
V gene: TRBV5-1; J gene: TRBJ2-1; CDR3 length: 16; CDR3 protein: CASNTLGTSGLNEQFF
V gene: TRBV5-1; J gene: TRBJ1-1; CDR3 length: 17; CDR3 protein: CASSLRTASFMNTEAFF
V gene: TRBV7-9; J gene: TRBJ2-2; CDR3 length: 15; CDR3 protein: CASRWTSGNTGELFF
V gene: TRBV27; J gene: TRBJ1-2; CDR3 length: 14; CDR3 protein: CASSPLTGSYGYTF
V gene: TRBV5-5; J gene: TRBJ2-1; CDR3 length: 13; CDR3 protein: CASSLVERGEQFF
V gene: TRBV13; J gene: TRBJ1-1; CDR3 length: 14; CDR3 protein: CASSPRGLWSEAFF
V gene: TRBV4-1; J gene: TRBJ1-2; CDR3 length: 14; CDR3 protein: CASSQEALDRVGTF
V gene: TRBV5-6; J gene: TRBJ1-3; CDR3 length: 15; CDR3 protein: CASSWGGETGNTIYF
V gene: TRBV30; J gene: TRBJ1-5; CDR3 length: 16; CDR3 protein: CAWSVQRGSSNQPQHF
V gene: TRBV3-1/TRBV3-2; J gene: TRBJ2-5; CDR3 length: 12; CDR3 protein: CASIIREETQYF
V gene: TRBV7-2; J gene: TRBJ1-3; CDR3 length: 14; CDR3 protein: CASSLDGGRNTIYF
V gene: TRBV9; J gene: TRBJ2-7; CDR3 length: 15; CDR3 protein: CASSVGLAGDYEQYF
V gene: TRBV29-1; J gene: TRBJ1-2; CDR3 length: 10; CDR3 protein: CSVAGGGYTF
V gene: TRBV19; J gene: TRBJ2-6; CDR3 length: 15; CDR3 protein: CASSPRFSGANVLTF
V gene: TRBV7-2; J gene: TRBJ2-7; CDR3 length: 16; CDR3 protein: CASSLGSVVPSLEQYF
V gene: TRBV6-6; J gene: TRBJ1-1; CDR3 length: 14; CDR3 protein: CASGWKEMNTEAFF
V gene: TRBV7-9; J gene: TRBJ2-5; CDR3 length: 15; CDR3 protein: CASSSSGTTQETQYF
V gene: TRBV9; J gene: TRBJ1-5; CDR3 length: 15; CDR3 protein: CASSSGQGRDQPQHF
V gene: TRBV5-1; J gene: TRBJ2-7; CDR3 length: 15; CDR3 protein: CASNLNGDNTYEQYF
V gene: TRBV19; J gene: TRBJ1-6; CDR3 length: 16; CDR3 protein: CASSTRGTGLFSPLHF
V gene: TRBV4-2; J gene: TRBJ1-4; CDR3 length: 17; CDR3 protein: CASSPYAGGANNEKLFF
V gene: TRBV11-1; J gene: TRBJ2-7; CDR3 length: 15; CDR3 protein: CASSPGTGPRNEQYF
V gene: TRBV11-2; J gene: TRBJ2-7; CDR3 length: 15; CDR3 protein: CASSLVAGTSYEQYF
V gene: TRBV4-2; J gene: TRBJ2-3; CDR3 length: 15; CDR3 protein: CASSQGGFRTDTQYF
V gene: TRBV19; J gene: TRBJ2-5; CDR3 length: 15; CDR3 protein: CASSSRRRLQETQYF
V gene: TRBV6-6; J gene: TRBJ2-7; CDR3 length: 15; CDR3 protein: CASRKIGWGDSEQYF
V gene: TRBV7-3; J gene: TRBJ1-4; CDR3 length: 13; CDR3 protein: CASSRQGGEKLFF
V gene: TRBV6-6; J gene: TRBJ2-7; CDR3 length: 16; CDR3 protein: CASSQTSSGGTYEQYF
V gene: TRBV30; J gene: TRBJ1-1; CDR3 length: 12; CDR3 protein: CAWSLRGTEAFF